This TCR beta chain was documented in a study of blood T cell repertoires in COVID-19. Across the study: Acute-phase and convalescent COVID-19 samples originated in the United States, Italy and Spain. T cells, B-cell-depleted T cells, or PBMCs supplied cDNA or gDNA.

The authors' processing: Researchers report that nucleated cell counts were estimated from reference gene primer amplification. This table comes from immunoSEQ multiplex PCR, and its TCRdb copy is limited to in-frame clones, with some not included. V and J calls and clone size are given by that table; D and trimming were obtained from the DNA. The sample includes 130,000 or so clones, approximately 86% of them seen just once. Germline loops: CDR1 SGHNT, CDR2 YYREEE (reference sequence). The CDR3 is made up of 12 amino acids. V was clipped by 4 bases and J by 4 bases, with 8 bases between them. The gene calls are TRBV5-4 and TRBJ1-2; D not certain. This clonotype was obtained from a woman between 50 and 59 years old who had recovered from COVID-19. The sequenced material came from peripheral blood. The CDR3 sequence: CASSLEFYGYTF. CDR3 bases: TGTGCCAGCAGCCTTGAGTTCTATGGCTACACCTTC.